This T cell receptor (beta chain) was sequenced during a study of tumor and adjacent non-tumor tissue in lung cancer. Overall study findings and caveats: Normal lung showed higher cumulative top 100 clone frequency than tumor.

RNA was extracted from bulk tissue without any cell sorting. Three rounds of nested PCR, following a modified ARM-PCR protocol, produced the TCRbeta library. A single record per CDR3 protein comes from TCRdb applying MiXCR to the multiplex PCR reads. The table includes 220,000 or so distinct CDR3 sequences, 70% to 75% detected once. With respect to this clonotype: Its antigen is not known. At one of its ends the junction is not consistent with the germline gene, which may arise from a read error.

The sequence was obtained from a man in his fifties or sixties with non-small cell lung cancer. Sequenced: lung tumor tissue.

The CDR3, as DNA: TGTGCCTGCAGCTTCAGGGAGAGAAATGAAAAAATGTTTTTT. Amino acid sequence: CACSFRERNEKMFF. The chain uses TRBV11-2 and TRBJ1-4; tentatively, D is TRBD1 (5 bases). Germline CDR1 and CDR2: SGHAT and FQNNGV. The CDR3 loop spans 14 amino acids.